This T cell receptor beta chain was obtained from a study of OX40 agonist ivuxolimab in advanced cancers. CDR3 length: 16 amino acids. Germline lookup yields CDR1 SGDLS and CDR2 YYNGEE. Trimming took off 1 base at V and 0 bases at J, with 11 bases between the two ends. Study-level points and caveats: Clonal expansion in partial responders at 0.1-3.0 mg/kg ranked among the lowest.

A remark on this clone: Its specificity is not known.

The repertoire was sequenced with immunoSEQ multiplex PCR; TCRdb's copy has only in-frame clones and lacks some. The sample consists of roughly 35,000 clones, roughly 82% of them appearing once. The sequencing used CD4+ or CD8+ T cells sorted from blood, collected in a trial of the OX40 agonist ivuxolimab. The chain links TRBV9 to TRBJ1-3; D call uncertain. The sequence was collected from an adult with an advanced solid tumor such as melanoma, head and neck, liver or kidney cancer. The CDR3: CASSVFETSSGNTIYF. CDR3 DNA sequence: TGTGCCAGCAGCGTATTTGAAACGAGCTCTGGAAACACCATATATTTT.